This is a list of T cell receptor beta chains from one sample in a study of T cell responses to AZD1222 COVID-19 vaccine. The repertoire was sequenced with immunoSEQ multiplex PCR; TCRdb's copy has only in-frame clones and lacks some. The sample records about 110,000 clones, over 75% being singletons. Sample: peripheral blood, taken on day 0 of AZD1222 vaccination. These receptors originate from an adult in good health. Both conserved end residues are part of each CDR3. Fields, in order: V gene, J gene, clone size, D gene, CDR3 protein, CDR3 DNA. D genes are given only for firm matches. Size is stated for part of the rows, as once, few or many counts, or as a class when the clone is expanded.

v_call: TRBV4-3
j_call: TRBJ2-1
clone_size: -
d_call: -
cdr3_aa: CASSQDSGHPQFF
cdr3_nt: TGCGCCAGCAGCCAAGACTCTGGACATCCGCAGTTCTTC

v_call: TRBV28
j_call: TRBJ2-1
clone_size: -
d_call: TRBD2
cdr3_aa: CASSNPGLGYNEQFF
cdr3_nt: TGTGCCAGCAGTAACCCGGGACTAGGGTACAATGAGCAGTTCTTC

v_call: TRBV4-3
j_call: TRBJ1-2
clone_size: -
d_call: TRBD1
cdr3_aa: CASSQDYPGTGAGYTF
cdr3_nt: TGCGCCAGCAGCCAAGATTACCCAGGGACAGGGGCAGGCTACACCTTC

v_call: TRBV14
j_call: TRBJ1-1
clone_size: -
d_call: -
cdr3_aa: CASSQEANPNTEAFF
cdr3_nt: TGTGCCAGCAGCCAAGAGGCCAACCCGAACACTGAAGCTTTCTTT

v_call: TRBV7-8
j_call: TRBJ2-7
clone_size: -
d_call: TRBD1
cdr3_aa: CASSLPNRDRLSYEQYF
cdr3_nt: TGTGCCAGCAGCCTACCTAACCGGGACAGGCTTTCCTACGAGCAGTACTTC

v_call: TRBV21-1
j_call: TRBJ1-2
clone_size: -
d_call: -
cdr3_aa: CASKSRLYGYTF
cdr3_nt: TGTGCCAGCAAGTCGCGCCTCTATGGCTACACCTTC

v_call: TRBV7-2
j_call: TRBJ2-7
clone_size: -
d_call: -
cdr3_aa: CASSWWAAEHEQYF
cdr3_nt: TGTGCCAGCAGCTGGTGGGCCGCGGAGCACGAGCAGTACTTC

v_call: TRBV5-6
j_call: TRBJ1-1
clone_size: -
d_call: -
cdr3_aa: CASSLGGPEAFF
cdr3_nt: TGTGCCAGCAGCTTGGGAGGGCCTGAAGCTTTCTTT

v_call: TRBV2
j_call: TRBJ2-1
clone_size: -
d_call: TRBD1
cdr3_aa: CATQNLIQDRGVREQFF
cdr3_nt: TGTGCCACCCAGAACCTAATTCAGGACAGGGGTGTACGGGAGCAGTTCTTC

v_call: TRBV9
j_call: TRBJ1-2
clone_size: -
d_call: TRBD1
cdr3_aa: CASSVGQGGQEGYTF
cdr3_nt: TGTGCCAGCAGCGTAGGACAGGGAGGACAGGAGGGCTACACCTTC

v_call: TRBV29-1
j_call: TRBJ2-5
clone_size: -
d_call: TRBD1
cdr3_aa: CSGGQVLQETQYF
cdr3_nt: TGCAGCGGGGGACAGGTTTTACAAGAGACCCAGTACTTC

v_call: TRBV28
j_call: TRBJ1-4
clone_size: -
d_call: -
cdr3_aa: CASSTRGGVYGKLFF
cdr3_nt: TGTGCCAGCAGTACCCGGGGGGGCGTTTATGGAAAACTGTTTTTT

v_call: TRBV5-4
j_call: TRBJ1-1
clone_size: -
d_call: -
cdr3_aa: CASSYGRGGSEAFF
cdr3_nt: TGTGCCAGCAGTTATGGGAGGGGGGGATCTGAAGCTTTCTTT

v_call: TRBV2
j_call: TRBJ2-5
clone_size: -
d_call: TRBD1
cdr3_aa: CASSRTGGETQYF
cdr3_nt: TGTGCCAGCAGCCGGACAGGGGGTGAGACCCAGTACTTC

v_call: TRBV28
j_call: TRBJ2-5
clone_size: -
d_call: -
cdr3_aa: CASSVRETQYF
cdr3_nt: TGTGCCAGCAGTGTCCGAGAGACCCAGTACTTC

v_call: TRBV30
j_call: TRBJ2-2
clone_size: -
d_call: -
cdr3_aa: CAWSLTGTGELFF
cdr3_nt: TGTGCCTGGAGTCTTACAGGGACCGGGGAGCTGTTTTTT

v_call: TRBV6-1
j_call: TRBJ1-5
clone_size: -
d_call: TRBD1
cdr3_aa: CASSDRTGVQPQHF
cdr3_nt: TGTGCCAGCAGTGATCGGACAGGGGTTCAGCCCCAGCATTTT

v_call: TRBV5-1
j_call: TRBJ2-2
clone_size: -
d_call: -
cdr3_aa: CASSLTPGSNTGELFF
cdr3_nt: TGCGCCAGCAGCCTCACACCGGGATCGAACACCGGGGAGCTGTTTTTT

v_call: TRBV18
j_call: TRBJ1-1
clone_size: -
d_call: TRBD1
cdr3_aa: CASSPTGVRGSNTEAFF
cdr3_nt: TGTGCCAGCTCACCAACAGGGGTGAGAGGGTCTAACACTGAAGCTTTCTTT

v_call: TRBV19
j_call: TRBJ1-3
clone_size: few
d_call: -
cdr3_aa: CASMGRPRGVGNTIYF
cdr3_nt: TGTGCCAGTATGGGAAGGCCTCGGGGCGTTGGAAACACCATATATTTT

v_call: TRBV5-1
j_call: TRBJ1-1
clone_size: few
d_call: -
cdr3_aa: CASSSSGTVNTEAFF
cdr3_nt: TGCGCCAGCAGCTCATCCGGGACGGTGAACACTGAAGCTTTCTTT

v_call: TRBV11-2
j_call: TRBJ2-1
clone_size: -
d_call: TRBD2
cdr3_aa: CASRILAGSSYNEQFF
cdr3_nt: TGTGCCAGCAGGATACTAGCGGGGAGCTCCTACAATGAGCAGTTCTTC

v_call: TRBV19
j_call: TRBJ2-5
clone_size: -
d_call: -
cdr3_aa: CASSMDRQETQYF
cdr3_nt: TGTGCCAGTAGTATGGACAGACAAGAGACCCAGTACTTC

v_call: TRBV6-5
j_call: TRBJ2-5
clone_size: -
d_call: TRBD2
cdr3_aa: CASTGGFPETQYF
cdr3_nt: TGTGCCAGCACCGGGGGGTTTCCGGAGACCCAGTACTTC

v_call: TRBV5-6
j_call: TRBJ1-1
clone_size: -
d_call: -
cdr3_aa: CASYGRAEAFF
cdr3_nt: TGTGCCAGCTACGGAAGGGCTGAAGCTTTCTTT

v_call: TRBV28
j_call: TRBJ1-2
clone_size: few
d_call: -
cdr3_aa: CASSLSGEGYTF
cdr3_nt: TGTGCCAGCAGTTTGAGTGGGGAAGGCTACACCTTC